This is a list of T cell receptor beta chains from one sample in a study of blood T cells in healthy people across ages. MiXCR was run by TCRdb on the 5' RACE reads, yielding one entry per CDR3 protein. The data contain approximately 780,000 distinct CDR3 sequences, under 30% of them singletons. The sample was also linked to a second study, of T cells of mothers and their children.

The sequenced sample consisted of blood. These receptors originate from a boy younger than 18 in good health. The CDR3 runs from the conserved cysteine through the conserved F or W. A D gene is named only where the DNA matches it firmly. Only some rows state a clone size, as once, few, many or a class for expanded clones.

d_call	v_call	j_call	clone_size	cdr3_nt	cdr3_aa
.	TRBV20-1	TRBJ1-2	.	TGCAGTGCTAGAGACAGGCGAGCTAACTATGGCTACACCTTC	CSARDRRANYGYTF
TRBD1	TRBV9	TRBJ2-7	few	TGTGCCAGCAGCTTCGGACAGGGGCGGGGGAACGAGCAGTACTTC	CASSFGQGRGNEQYF
.	TRBV28	TRBJ2-1	.	TGTGCCAGCAGTTTACAGGGGCCACAAATCGGGAATGAGCAGTTCTTC	CASSLQGPQIGNEQFF
.	TRBV7-9	TRBJ2-1	.	TGTGCCAGCAGCTTTCGCGGGGTGGCCTACAATGAGCAGTTCTTC	CASSFRGVAYNEQFF
.	TRBV6-6	TRBJ2-7	few	TGTGCCAGCAGTTACTCTCTGGTAGGGGCGGACGAGCAGTACTTC	CASSYSLVGADEQYF
.	TRBV7-2	TRBJ2-3	.	TGTGCCAGCAGCTTAGAAGAGGGTAGGCCGCAGTATTTT	CASSLEEGRPQYF
.	TRBV20-1	TRBJ2-2	.	TGCAGTGCTAGACAACTTGGAAAGGAAGGTATCGGGGAGCTGTTTTTT	CSARQLGKEGIGELFF
TRBD1	TRBV5-1	TRBJ2-7	many	TGCGCCAGCAGCGCTGGATCCGGGACAGGGGTGAGGGAGCAGTACTTC	CASSAGSGTGVREQYF
.	TRBV12-5	TRBJ1-4	.	TGTGCTAGTGGCCCCGGACAGAGCTCTAATGAAAAACTGTTTTTT	CASGPGQSSNEKLFF
.	TRBV28	TRBJ1-1	.	TGTGCCAGCAGTGTCAGCACGGGACGGATGAACACTGAAGCTTTCTTT	CASSVSTGRMNTEAFF
TRBD1	TRBV2	TRBJ1-1	.	TGTGCCAGCAGTTCCGGGACAGGGGGCAGGAACACTGAAGCTTTCTTT	CASSSGTGGRNTEAFF
TRBD2	TRBV12-3/TRBV12-4	TRBJ2-5	many	TGTGCCAGCAGTTTCGGCGGGGGGGCCGGAGAGACCCAGTACTTC	CASSFGGGAGETQYF
.	TRBV12-3/TRBV12-4	TRBJ2-3	once	TGTGCCAGCAGGGGCACAGATGCGCAGTATTTT	CASRGTDAQYF
.	TRBV5-1	TRBJ2-5	few	TGCGCCAGCAGCTTCGGGGGCGACGAGACCCAGTACTTC	CASSFGGDETQYF
.	TRBV6-2/TRBV6-3	TRBJ2-7	.	TGTGCCAGCAGCTCCGGGACTGCTAACTACGAGCAGTACTTC	CASSSGTANYEQYF
.	TRBV29-1	TRBJ1-2	.	TGCAGCGTAGGAGGGGTCTACACCTTC	CSVGGVYTF
.	TRBV18	TRBJ2-3	few	TGTGCCAGCTCACCACCGACAGCAGATACGCAGTATTTT	CASSPPTADTQYF
TRBD2	TRBV20-1	TRBJ2-3	many	TGCAGTGCTATTGCGGGGGTCGGAGATACGCAGTATTTT	CSAIAGVGDTQYF
.	TRBV12-3/TRBV12-4	TRBJ1-2	few	TGTGCCAGCAGGGGGATCAGAACTAACTATGGCTACACCTTC	CASRGIRTNYGYTF
.	TRBV12-3/TRBV12-4	TRBJ2-2	.	TGTGCCAGCAGTTTACAGGGCGTAGCCGGGGAGCTGTTTTTT	CASSLQGVAGELFF
.	TRBV20-1	TRBJ2-7	.	TGCAGTGCTAGCGGGGGAATGGCAGGGTACGAGCAGTACTTC	CSASGGMAGYEQYF
.	TRBV15	TRBJ1-3	.	TGTGCCACCAGCAGAGATAACCTCTTCTCTGGAAACACCATATATTTT	CATSRDNLFSGNTIYF
.	TRBV29-1	TRBJ2-7	.	TGCAGCGTTGAAGGGACGAATCGATACGAGCAGTACTTC	CSVEGTNRYEQYF
TRBD1	TRBV20-1	TRBJ2-3	.	TGCAGTGCTAGTGGTCGAGGGGGCCTCACAGATACGCAGTATTTT	CSASGRGGLTDTQYF
.	TRBV20-1	TRBJ2-5	many	TGCAGTGCTGGGAAAGAGACCCAGTACTTC	CSAGKETQYF
TRBD2	TRBV5-1	TRBJ2-7	.	TGCGCCAGCCGGGCTAGCGGGACAACCTACGAGCAGTACTTC	CASRASGTTYEQYF
.	TRBV27	TRBJ2-7	few	TGTGCCAGCAGTTTAAGGGGTTCATACATCCGAACCTACGAGCAGTACTTC	CASSLRGSYIRTYEQYF
.	TRBV2	TRBJ2-5	few	TGTGCCAGCAGCCGTCCACAGTCGCAAGAGACCCAGTACTTC	CASSRPQSQETQYF
.	TRBV5-1	TRBJ2-3	.	TGCGCCAGCAGCTTTCATCCGAGGAGCCCAGATACGCAGTATTTT	CASSFHPRSPDTQYF
TRBD2	TRBV5-1	TRBJ2-5	few	TGCGCCAGCAGCGCCGGGACTAGCGGGTACCAAGAGACCCAGTACTTC	CASSAGTSGYQETQYF
.	TRBV20-1	TRBJ2-7	few	TGCAGTGCTGGAGCCCCTGGGCGGTGGGGCTACGAGCAGTACTTC	CSAGAPGRWGYEQYF
.	TRBV9	TRBJ2-2	.	TGTGCCAGCAGCGTAGTTTGGGGTGCCGGGGAGCTGTTTTTT	CASSVVWGAGELFF
TRBD2	TRBV12-3/TRBV12-4	TRBJ2-1	.	TGTGCCAGCAGTTTTAGCGGGGGGCCTAACCACAATGAGCAGTTCTTC	CASSFSGGPNHNEQFF
.	TRBV29-1	TRBJ2-6	.	TGCAGCGCTGGGGTTGGTACTGGGGCCAACGTCCTGACTTTC	CSAGVGTGANVLTF
.	TRBV27	TRBJ1-4	.	TGTGCCACTCGTCGGCGGGGTAACGAAAAACTGTTTTTT	CATRRRGNEKLFF
.	TRBV4-1	TRBJ1-3	.	TGCGCCAGCAGCCCCGCGAGGGCTCCTGGAAACACCATATATTTT	CASSPARAPGNTIYF
TRBD1	TRBV28	TRBJ1-5	.	TGTGCCAGCAGTCCGACAGGGTGGGATCAGCCCCAGCATTTT	CASSPTGWDQPQHF
.	TRBV6-2/TRBV6-3	TRBJ2-3	few	TGTGCCAGCAGACCCCGAGGTTCAGATACGCAGTATTTT	CASRPRGSDTQYF
.	TRBV5-1	TRBJ1-1	few	TGCGCCAGCAGCTTGGGCTATGACAGGAACACTGAAGCTTTCTTT	CASSLGYDRNTEAFF
TRBD1	TRBV6-1	TRBJ1-5	.	TGTGCCAGTAGAAGGGACAGGTCGTATCAGCCCCAGCATTTT	CASRRDRSYQPQHF
TRBD2	TRBV29-1	TRBJ2-1	few	TGCAGCGTTGAAGCCGGGCGGGGGAGGGCCTACAATGAGCAGTTCTTC	CSVEAGRGRAYNEQFF
TRBD2	TRBV6-2/TRBV6-3	TRBJ2-1	.	TGTGCCAGCAGTTACGATAGCGGGGGGACTTCCTACAATGAGCAGTTCTTC	CASSYDSGGTSYNEQFF
TRBD2	TRBV2	TRBJ2-5	.	TGTGCCAGCAAAACTAGCGGGGGGGTTGAGACCCAGTACTTC	CASKTSGGVETQYF
.	TRBV5-1	TRBJ1-2	.	TGCGCCAGCAGCGCAGACGGATCACTCTGCACCTTC	CASSADGSLCTF
.	TRBV18	TRBJ2-2	.	TGTGCCAGCTCACCTCGACAGGTGAACACCGGGGAGCTGTTTTTT	CASSPRQVNTGELFF
.	TRBV20-1	TRBJ1-4	few	TGCAGTGCTAGAGCATTACGCGGTAATGAAAAACTGTTTTTT	CSARALRGNEKLFF
TRBD1	TRBV6-1	TRBJ2-7	.	TGTGCCAGCAGTGGCACCGGGACAGGGGTCCACGAGCAGTACTTC	CASSGTGTGVHEQYF
TRBD1	TRBV7-8	TRBJ2-1	.	TGTGCCAGCCACGCCCGGGACAGATTTAATGAGCAGTTCTTC	CASHARDRFNEQFF
TRBD1	TRBV28	TRBJ2-7	.	TGTGCCAGCAGTTCCGACAGGGATGGGGGCAACGAGCAGTACTTC	CASSSDRDGGNEQYF
.	TRBV5-1	TRBJ2-2	few	TGCGCCAGCAGCTTGGGGCTTCAAAACACCGGGGAGCTGTTTTTT	CASSLGLQNTGELFF
.	TRBV4-2	TRBJ2-7	few	TGTGCCAGCAGCGACGGGACGGGTGACACCTACGAGCAGTACTTC	CASSDGTGDTYEQYF
TRBD2	TRBV6-5	TRBJ2-7	few	TGTGCCAGCAGTCTTTTAGCGGGGGCCACCTACGAGCAGTACTTC	CASSLLAGATYEQYF
.	TRBV4-2	TRBJ1-2	few	TGTGCCAGCAGCCAAAGTGCGGGACACGGGAACTATGACTACACCTTC	CASSQSAGHGNYDYTF